The next 22 T cell receptor beta chains were all read from a single sample in a study of T cell responses to AZD1222 COVID-19 vaccine. Using immunoSEQ multiplex PCR, the repertoire was profiled, and TCRdb retains in-frame clones only, with some absent. The table lists under 100,000 clones, 80% to 90% of them singletons, with about 12% in the top ten. Sequences were derived from peripheral blood, sampled 28 days after the second AZD1222 dose. All receptors come from an adult who received the AZD1222 COVID-19 vaccine.

The CDR3 here is CASSSLAGGSGNTIYF. The CDR3 DNA follows: TGTGCCAGCAGCTCGCTTGCGGGGGGCTCTGGAAACACCATATATTTT. V is TRBV11-2 and J is TRBJ1-3, with a possible D match to TRBD1 (5 bases). CDR3 size: 16 residues. V shed 4 bases and J shed 0 bases, with 13 bases lying between them. Germline CDR1 is SGHAT and CDR2 is FQNNGV.

The chain links TRBV7-2 to TRBJ1-2; TRBD1 matches at 8 bases. Per germline, CDR1 SGHTA and CDR2 FQGNSA. The J segment lost 0 bases and the V segment lost 8 bases, leaving 5 bases of the junction unmatched. This CDR3 is 14 amino acids long. CDR3 residues: CASGGQDTNYGYTF. For the CDR3, the DNA is TGTGCCAGCGGGGGACAGGACACTAACTATGGCTACACCTTC.

V and J are TRBV4-3 and TRBJ2-7, with unresolved D. CDR1 is LGHNA, CDR2 YSLEER, per germline. Trimming removed 0 bases from V and 2 bases from J, with 23 bases in between. This CDR3 comprises 19 residues. The CDR3 reads CASSQEVSVGQNTPYEQYF. The CDR3 bases are TGCGCCAGCAGCCAAGAAGTTTCCGTCGGGCAGAACACTCCCTACGAGCAGTACTTC.

This clone occurred a few times. The gene calls are TRBV5-4 and TRBJ1-4; 8 bases map to TRBD1. Germline assignment: CDR1 SGHNT and CDR2 YYREEE (reference sequence). The CDR3 has 14 amino acids. V lost 2 bases and J lost 5; bases outside the gene matches: 2. The CDR3 DNA is TGTGCCAGCAGCTTCGGACAGGGAAATGAAAAACTGTTTTTT. Translated: CASSFGQGNEKLFF.

There are a few counts of this clone. V usage is TRBV19 and J usage is TRBJ2-5, with D perhaps being TRBD1 or TRBD2 (5 bases each). From germline, CDR1 is LNHDA and CDR2 SQIVND (reference sequence). The CDR3 extends over 13 amino acids. Trimming cost V 5 bases and J 7 bases, with 14 bases left between them. The CDR3 loop is CASSPGPQRTQYF. CDR3 bases: TGTGCCAGTAGTCCGGGACCCCAGCGGACCCAGTACTTC.

This chain links TRBV18 with TRBJ2-7; 8 bases align to TRBD2. Germline V gives CDR1 KGHSH, CDR2 LQKENI. The CDR3 contains 14 residues. V dropped 0 bases and J dropped 4; count of bases not matched to a gene: 2. The CDR3 spells CASSPPAGGYEQYF. CDR3 nucleotide sequence: TGTGCCAGCTCACCACCGGCGGGGGGATACGAGCAGTACTTC.

V usage is TRBV29-1 and J usage is TRBJ1-2; perhaps TRBD1 as D (5 bases). CDR3 length equals 12 residues. V dropped 2 bases and J dropped 12 bases, with 16 bases sitting between them. Germline loops: CDR1 SQVTM, CDR2 ANQGSEA. CDR3 sequence: CSVENGVGTNTF. The CDR3 DNA reads TGCAGCGTTGAAAACGGTGTGGGGACTAACACCTTC.

CDR3 sequence (DNA): TGTGCCAGCGGGACTAGCGGGAGGGGTGATACGCAGTATTTT. This codes for CASGTSGRGDTQYF. The chain recombines TRBV9 with TRBJ2-3; 16 positions match TRBD2. The germline V gene encodes CDR1 SGDLS and CDR2 YYNGEE. V trimming: 7 bases; J trimming: 6 bases; junction bases outside the gene matches: 2. This CDR3 is 14 amino acids long.

The chain links TRBV7-9 to TRBJ1-2, with 7 bases matching TRBD1. V lost 7 bases, J lost 6 bases, and 8 bases stayed unmatched. The germline V gene encodes CDR1 SEHNR and CDR2 FQNEAQ (reference sequence). CDR3 size: 13 residues. Here the CDR3 reads CASNDSGGNGYTF. CDR3 DNA: TGTGCCAGCAACGATTCAGGGGGGAATGGCTACACCTTC.

The rearrangement joins TRBV18 to TRBJ1-2; 9 bases are a match to TRBD1. Trimming removed 6 bases from V and 7 bases from J; junction bases left unmatched: 9. This CDR3 comprises 14 residues. Per the germline V gene, CDR1 is KGHSH and CDR2 is LQKENI. CDR3 region: CASSQGQGKGGYTF. Here the CDR3 DNA reads TGTGCCAGCTCCCAAGGACAGGGGAAGGGTGGCTACACCTTC.

The chain links TRBV14 to TRBJ1-1; D is uncertain. V lost 3 bases and J 4 bases, leaving 12 bases between the germline ends. The CDR3 totals 14 residues. From germline, CDR1 is SGHDN and CDR2 FVKESK. The CDR3 DNA follows: TGTGCCAGCAGCCAGGAAGTATCGGGCACTGAAGCTTTCTTT. Its protein product is CASSQEVSGTEAFF.

The CDR3 region is CASTLLGGEQFF. DNA for the CDR3: TGTGCCAGCACTCTCCTCGGCGGTGAGCAGTTCTTC. The chain recombines TRBV6-5 with TRBJ2-1; D gene ambiguous. V was clipped by 7 bases and J by 9 bases, with 13 bases between them. The CDR3 contains 12 residues. CDR1 is MNHEY and CDR2 is SVGAGI in the germline V gene.

The chain uses TRBV3-1 (or the pseudogene TRBV3-2) and TRBJ2-1; 12 bases agree with TRBD2. Germline assignment: CDR1 LGHDT and CDR2 YNNKEL (reference sequence). V was pared by 5 bases and J by 3 bases, with 2 bases of the junction left unmatched. The CDR3 is 15 amino acids. CDR3 bases: TGTGCCAGCAGCAAGACTAGCGGGGGCTACAATGAGCAGTTCTTC. This translates into CASSKTSGGYNEQFF.

The chain links TRBV7-2 to TRBJ2-2; unclear D gene. The germline CDR1 and CDR2 sequences are SGHTA and FQGNSA. The CDR3 sequence is 15 residues long. Trimming left V 2 bases short and J 0 bases short, with 7 bases between. CDR3 sequence: CASSLYSSNTGELFF. In DNA, the CDR3 is TGTGCCAGCAGCTTATATTCATCGAACACCGGGGAGCTGTTTTTT.

The chain joins TRBV6-2 or TRBV6-3 to TRBJ1-1; 11 positions match TRBD1. The CDR3 extends over 17 amino acids. The germline CDR1 and CDR2 sequences are MNHEY and SVGEGT. Trimming at V came to 4 bases and at J to 4 bases, leaving 11 bases not matched to a gene. CDR3 bases: TGTGCCAGCAGTTTCGGACAGGGGGCCAAGGTAGTCACTGAAGCTTTCTTT. Protein sequence: CASSFGQGAKVVTEAFF.

V and J are TRBV28 and TRBJ2-2; D perhaps matches TRBD1 (6 bases). Germline CDR1 and CDR2: MDHEN and SYDVKM. The CDR3 is 15 amino acids. V lost 2 bases and J 6 bases, leaving 13 bases between the germline ends. CDR3 nucleotide sequence: TGTGCCAGCAGTTTAGTATTAGGGGGTCCCGGGGAGCTGTTTTTT. Its translation: CASSLVLGGPGELFF. The full variable domain, in which reference TRBV28 and TRBJ2-2 provide the parts outside the CDR3, is DVKVTQSSRYLVKRTGEKVFLECVQDMDHENMFWYRQDPGLGLRLIYFSYDVKMKEKGDIPEGYSVSREKKERFSLILESASTNQTSMYLCASSLVLGGPGELFFGEGSRLTVL.

This chain joins TRBV5-5 and TRBJ1-2, with 8 bases matching TRBD1. The CDR3 spans 17 residues. CDR1 SGHKS and CDR2 YYEKEE come from the germline V gene (reference sequence). The ends lost 6 bases at V and 4 bases at J; junction bases unmatched: 17. This chain's CDR3 is CASNDPNTGGVGYGYTF. The CDR3 nucleotides read TGTGCCAGCAACGATCCCAACACAGGGGGAGTCGGCTATGGCTACACCTTC.

This clone was counted once. The CDR3 DNA sequence: TGTGCCAGCAGCCAGAACTACGAGCAGTACTTC. Translation: CASSQNYEQYF. This chain joins TRBV6-2 or TRBV6-3 and TRBJ2-7, with D uncertain. This CDR3 spans 11 amino acids. Germline values: CDR1 MNHEY, CDR2 SVGEGT. The V end lost 6 bases, the J end lost 3 bases, and 6 bases lay between the germline ends.

This clone came up once. The V and J genes are TRBV4-2 and TRBJ1-2; 10 nucleotides agree with TRBD1. The CDR3 contains 16 residues. In germline, CDR1 is LGHNA, CDR2 YNFKEQ. After removal of 2 bases from V and 5 bases from J, the junction contained 8 bases not matched to a gene. The CDR3 region has the DNA TGTGCCAGCAGCCAATCAGCGACAGGGGGCGCGTATGGCTACACCTTC. This codes for CASSQSATGGAYGYTF.

The chain recombines TRBV4-1 with TRBJ2-7; possibly TRBD1 for D (5 bases). Germline V gene sequence: CDR1 MGHRA, CDR2 YSYEKL. The CDR3 length is 14 residues. Trimming shortened V by 2 bases and J by 3 bases, and 11 bases separated the two germline ends. The CDR3 nucleotides read TGCGCCAGCAGCCAAAGTACAGGACGCTACGAGCAGTACTTC. Encoded protein: CASSQSTGRYEQYF.

V gene TRBV11-2 combines with J gene TRBJ2-2, with D uncertain. The CDR3 runs 14 residues. Germline values: CDR1 SGHAT, CDR2 FQNNGV. V was shortened by 0 bases and J by 7 bases, with 9 bases between the two germline ends. The CDR3 loop is CASSLEGRFGELFF. CDR3 DNA sequence: TGTGCCAGCAGCTTAGAGGGCAGATTCGGGGAGCTGTTTTTT.

The chain combines TRBV5-6 with TRBJ1-5, with no clear D. This CDR3 is 12 amino acids long. V was trimmed by 1 base and J by 4 bases, leaving 3 bases between them. Looked up from germline, CDR1 is SGHDT and CDR2 is YYEEEE. The CDR3 is CASSLRNQPQHF. The CDR3 nucleotides are TGTGCCAGCAGCTTGCGGAATCAGCCCCAGCATTTT.